The present TCR beta chain was sequenced within a study of T cells in Graves' hyperthyroidism and ophthalmopathy. Regions amplified from RNA transcripts were the TCR beta CDR3 regions. A set of HTBI primers served as the primers for a first-round RT-PCR of the TCR CDR3. TCRdb recomputed calls from the multiplex PCR reads with MiXCR, one row per CDR3 protein. The sample includes a few hundred thousand distinct CDR3 sequences, around 46% seen only once; the top ten take about 7.9%. The sample was peripheral blood or thyroid tissue (not recorded which). This sequence was found in a young woman with Graves' hyperthyroidism.

The CDR3 region is CASSSTFSGYTF. CDR3 bases: TGTGCCAGCAGTTCCACCTTTAGTGGCTACACCTTC. V usage is TRBV19 and J usage is TRBJ1-2; D is undetermined. The germline V gene encodes CDR1 LNHDA and CDR2 SQIVND (reference sequence). This CDR3 has 12 residues. V gave up 9 bases and J gave up 7 bases, with 15 bases separating them.